The rows below give T cell receptor beta chains drawn from one sample of a study of T-cell reconstitution after alpha-beta-depleted transplantation in children. TCRdb redid the calling of the PCR reads with MiXCR, one entry per CDR3 protein. The table lists approximately 500,000 distinct CDR3 sequences, 25% to 30% of them singletons. This specimen was PBMCs, taken before TCRalphabeta/CD19-depleted stem cell transplant. These receptors all come from a boy under two years old with Wiskott-Aldrich syndrome, due to receive a stem cell transplant. Both conserved end residues are part of each CDR3. D genes are given only for firm matches. Clone size is stated in some rows and not others, as once, few, many or a class when expanded.

- TRBD1 TRBJ2-3 TRBV12-3/TRBV12-4 CASSFQGAIPDTQYF TGTGCCAGCAGTTTTCAGGGGGCGATCCCAGATACGCAGTATTTT
- - TRBJ2-7 TRBV20-1 CSASIGSEQYF TGCAGTGCTAGCATCGGGTCCGAGCAGTACTTC
- TRBD2 TRBJ2-7 TRBV10-3 CAVNSGRARGEQYF TGTGCCGTCAATAGCGGGAGGGCCCGGGGCGAGCAGTACTTC
few TRBD2 TRBJ2-3 TRBV7-2 CASSRQAGVPDTQYF TGTGCCAGCAGCAGACAAGCGGGAGTTCCAGATACGCAGTATTTT
- - TRBJ1-1 TRBV5-5 CASSLARGMVGAFF TGTGCCAGCAGCTTGGCCAGGGGAATGGTTGGGGCTTTCTTT
- TRBD1 TRBJ2-7 TRBV5-1 CASRPGQGDEQYF TGCGCCAGCAGACCGGGACAGGGGGACGAGCAGTACTTC
- - TRBJ1-5 TRBV5-5 CASSLGGFSNQPQHF TGTGCCAGCAGCTTGGGAGGTTTTAGCAATCAGCCCCAGCATTTT
- TRBD2 TRBJ2-3 TRBV28 CASSFWREGFNTQYF TGTGCCAGCAGTTTCTGGCGGGAGGGCTTCAATACGCAGTATTTT
once - TRBJ2-1 TRBV7-2 CASSPTRDLNEQFF TGTGCCAGCAGCCCGACGCGGGACTTGAATGAGCAGTTCTTC
- - TRBJ2-2 TRBV5-1 CASSTQIGATGELFF TGCGCCAGCAGCACCCAAATTGGAGCCACCGGGGAGCTGTTTTTT
few - TRBJ2-2 TRBV27 CASSLGGRSTGELFF TGTGCCAGCAGTTTAGGAGGGAGGTCCACCGGGGAGCTGTTTTTT
- - TRBJ2-5 TRBV5-1 CASRGGRDQETQYF TGCGCCAGCAGAGGAGGCCGGGACCAAGAGACCCAGTACTTC
- - TRBJ2-7 TRBV5-1 CASSTIVYGEQYF TGCGCCAGCAGCACGATAGTGTACGGCGAGCAGTACTTC
- - TRBJ2-5 TRBV4-2 CASSQNLGTIQETQYF TGTGCCAGCAGCCAAAATTTAGGGACAATACAAGAGACCCAGTACTTC
- - TRBJ2-3 TRBV12-3/TRBV12-4 CASRNTGPKDTQYF TGTGCCAGCAGGAATACAGGGCCCAAAGATACGCAGTATTTT
- - TRBJ2-6 TRBV20-1 CSAREGAHSGANVLTF TGCAGTGCTAGAGAGGGCGCTCACTCTGGGGCCAACGTCCTGACTTTC
- - TRBJ1-4 TRBV5-5 CASSSPGREGEKLFF TGTGCCAGCAGCTCGCCGGGGCGGGAGGGAGAAAAACTGTTTTTT
few TRBD2 TRBJ2-7 TRBV5-1 CASSPRAGLAVYEQYF TGCGCCAGCAGCCCACGCGCCGGACTAGCGGTCTACGAGCAGTACTTC
- - TRBJ2-1 TRBV9 CASSVDISRGLYNEQFF TGTGCCAGCAGCGTAGATATCTCGAGGGGCCTGTACAATGAGCAGTTCTTC
- TRBD2 TRBJ2-7 TRBV20-1 CSASAPRPALAVYEQYF TGCAGTGCTAGTGCCCCCCGGCCGGCACTAGCGGTTTACGAGCAGTACTTC
few - TRBJ1-5 TRBV20-1 CSARFWNLEDQPQHF TGCAGTGCTAGGTTTTGGAACCTCGAGGACCAGCCCCAGCATTTT
- - TRBJ2-5 TRBV12-3/TRBV12-4 CASRLGGGRETQYF TGTGCCAGCAGGCTTGGTGGGGGCAGAGAGACCCAGTACTTC
- TRBD2 TRBJ2-1 TRBV20-1 CSARGKGTRGYEQFF TGCAGTGCTAGAGGAAAGGGGACTAGAGGGTATGAGCAGTTCTTC